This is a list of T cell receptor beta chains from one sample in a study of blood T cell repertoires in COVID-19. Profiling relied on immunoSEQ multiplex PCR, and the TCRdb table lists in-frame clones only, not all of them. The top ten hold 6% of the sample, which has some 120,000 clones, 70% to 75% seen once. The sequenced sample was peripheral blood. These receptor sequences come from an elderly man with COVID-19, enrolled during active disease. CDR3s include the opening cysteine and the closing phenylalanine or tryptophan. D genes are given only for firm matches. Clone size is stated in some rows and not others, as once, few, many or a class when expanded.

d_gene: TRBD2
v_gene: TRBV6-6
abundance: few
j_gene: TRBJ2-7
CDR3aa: CASSHSGSSAYEQYF
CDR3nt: TGTGCCAGCAGTCATAGCGGGAGTTCTGCCTACGAGCAGTACTTC

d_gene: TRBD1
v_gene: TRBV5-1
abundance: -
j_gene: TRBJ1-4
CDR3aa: CASRLTGFANEKLFF
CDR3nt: TGCGCCAGCCGACTGACAGGGTTCGCTAATGAAAAACTGTTTTTT

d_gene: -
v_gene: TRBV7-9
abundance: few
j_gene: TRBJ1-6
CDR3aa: CASSFSQNNSPLHF
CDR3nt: TGTGCCAGCAGCTTCTCTCAGAATAATTCACCCCTCCACTTT

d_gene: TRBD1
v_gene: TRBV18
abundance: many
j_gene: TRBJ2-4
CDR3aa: CASSTDRGAKNIQYF
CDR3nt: TGTGCCAGCTCAACGGACAGGGGGGCCAAAAACATTCAGTACTTC

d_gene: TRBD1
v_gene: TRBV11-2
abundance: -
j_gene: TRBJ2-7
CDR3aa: CASSLDPGQLYEQYF
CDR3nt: TGTGCCAGCAGCTTAGATCCGGGACAGTTATACGAGCAGTACTTC

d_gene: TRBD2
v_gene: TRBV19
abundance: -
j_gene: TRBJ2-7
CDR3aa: CASSIKPPGLAGALSYEQYF
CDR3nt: TGTGCCAGTAGTATAAAGCCCCCGGGACTAGCGGGGGCCTTATCCTACGAGCAGTACTTC

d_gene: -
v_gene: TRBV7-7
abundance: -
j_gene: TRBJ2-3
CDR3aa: CASSLAYGENTQYF
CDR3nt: TGTGCTAGCAGCTTAGCCTACGGGGAGAATACGCAGTATTTT

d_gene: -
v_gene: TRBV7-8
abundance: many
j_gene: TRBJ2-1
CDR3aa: CASEETPSNEQFF
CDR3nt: TGTGCCAGCGAAGAAACTCCCTCCAATGAGCAGTTCTTC

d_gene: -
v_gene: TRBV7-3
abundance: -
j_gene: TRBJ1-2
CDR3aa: CASSPGGVSQEGYTF
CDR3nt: TGTGCCAGCAGTCCCGGGGGGGTATCCCAGGAGGGCTACACCTTC

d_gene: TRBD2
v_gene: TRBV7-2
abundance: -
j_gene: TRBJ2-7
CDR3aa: CASSLQSGGSYEQYF
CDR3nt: TGTGCCAGCAGCTTACAAAGCGGGGGCTCCTACGAGCAGTACTTC

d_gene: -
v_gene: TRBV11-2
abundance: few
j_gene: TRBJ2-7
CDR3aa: CASNKQGNSYEQYF
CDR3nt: TGTGCCAGCAATAAACAGGGCAACTCCTACGAGCAGTACTTC

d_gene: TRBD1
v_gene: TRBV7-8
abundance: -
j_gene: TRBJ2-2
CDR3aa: CASSLVGQTNTGELFF
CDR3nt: TGTGCCAGCAGCTTAGTGGGACAGACCAACACCGGGGAGCTGTTTTTT

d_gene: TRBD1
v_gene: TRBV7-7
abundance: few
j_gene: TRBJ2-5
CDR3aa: CASSLLTGGSQETQYF
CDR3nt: TGTGCTAGCAGCTTGCTGACAGGGGGCTCCCAAGAGACCCAGTACTTC

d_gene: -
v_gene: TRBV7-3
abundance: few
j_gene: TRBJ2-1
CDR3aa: CASSLTSGNYNEQFF
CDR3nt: TGTGCCAGCAGCTTAACTAGCGGAAATTACAATGAGCAGTTCTTC

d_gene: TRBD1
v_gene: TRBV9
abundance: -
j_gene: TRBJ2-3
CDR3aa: CASSSGDRSTDTQYF
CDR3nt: TGTGCCAGCAGCTCAGGGGACAGGAGCACAGATACGCAGTATTTT

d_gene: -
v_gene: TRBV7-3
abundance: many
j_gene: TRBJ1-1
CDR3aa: CASSLTTESGEAFF
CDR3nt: TGTGCCAGCAGCTTAACTACGGAGTCTGGGGAAGCTTTCTTT

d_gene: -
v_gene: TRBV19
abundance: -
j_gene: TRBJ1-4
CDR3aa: CASSRQLKTNEKLFF
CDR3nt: TGTGCCAGTAGTCGACAGCTAAAGACTAATGAAAAACTGTTTTTT

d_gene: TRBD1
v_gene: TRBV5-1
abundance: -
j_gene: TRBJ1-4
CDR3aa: CASSLAGGGNEKLFF
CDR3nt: TGCGCCAGCAGCTTGGCAGGGGGCGGTAATGAAAAACTGTTTTTT

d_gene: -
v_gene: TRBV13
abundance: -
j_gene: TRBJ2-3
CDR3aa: CASSPLKVWGHQITDTQYF
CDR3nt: TGTGCCAGCAGCCCTCTTAAGGTGTGGGGACACCAGATCACAGATACGCAGTATTTT

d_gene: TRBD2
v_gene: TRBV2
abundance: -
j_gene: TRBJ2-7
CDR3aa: CASRGSSGGYEQYF
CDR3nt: TGTGCCAGCAGAGGATCTAGCGGGGGCTACGAGCAGTACTTC

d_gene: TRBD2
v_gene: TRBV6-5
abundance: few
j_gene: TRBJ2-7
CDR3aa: CASSYSGLAAYEQYF
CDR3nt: TGTGCCAGCAGTTACTCGGGACTAGCGGCCTACGAGCAGTACTTC

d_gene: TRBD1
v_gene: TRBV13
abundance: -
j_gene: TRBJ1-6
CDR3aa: CASSSGQGSGPLHF
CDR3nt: TGTGCCAGCAGCTCAGGACAGGGGAGCGGACCCCTCCACTTT

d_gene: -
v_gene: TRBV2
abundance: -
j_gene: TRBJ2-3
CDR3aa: CASSFGGTDTQYF
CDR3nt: TGTGCCAGCAGTTTCGGGGGCACAGATACGCAGTATTTT

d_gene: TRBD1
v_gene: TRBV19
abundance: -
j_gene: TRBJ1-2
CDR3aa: CASSATGWYGYTF
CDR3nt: TGTGCCAGTAGTGCGACAGGGTGGTATGGCTACACCTTC

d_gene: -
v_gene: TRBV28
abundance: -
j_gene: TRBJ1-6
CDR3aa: CASSLYRDGEYGDSPLHF
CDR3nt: TGTGCCAGCAGTCTATACAGGGATGGGGAGTACGGGGATTCACCCCTCCACTTT

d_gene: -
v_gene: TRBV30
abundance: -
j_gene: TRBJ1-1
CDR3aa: CAWRRDGTEAFF
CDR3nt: TGTGCCTGGAGGAGAGATGGCACTGAAGCTTTCTTT

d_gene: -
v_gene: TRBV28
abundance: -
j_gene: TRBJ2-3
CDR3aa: CASSLTDTQYF
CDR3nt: TGTGCCAGCAGTCTGACAGATACGCAGTATTTT

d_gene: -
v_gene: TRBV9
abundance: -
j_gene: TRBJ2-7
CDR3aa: CASSTTVGEQYF
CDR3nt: TGTGCCAGCAGCACGACGGTCGGGGAGCAGTACTTC

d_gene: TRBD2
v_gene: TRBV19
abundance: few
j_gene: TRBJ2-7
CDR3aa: CASSMGASGSIYEQYF
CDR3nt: TGTGCCAGTAGTATGGGAGCTAGCGGGAGTATCTACGAGCAGTACTTC